This entry lists 26 T cell receptor beta chains sequenced from one sample in a study of radiotherapy plus CTLA-4 blockade in lung cancer. Sequencing used immunoSEQ multiplex PCR; TCRdb keeps in-frame clones, though not all of them. Found here are some 51,000 clones, around 79% of them singletons; the top ten hold about 2.4%. The sequencing here drew on peripheral blood, taken from a patient treated with radiotherapy plus ipilimumab. The receptors were sampled from a human donor with non-small cell lung cancer whose response to radiotherapy plus ipilimumab could not be evaluated.

This sequence joins TRBV4-3 and TRBJ2-1; 11 bases match TRBD2. Germline lookup yields CDR1 LGHNA and CDR2 YSLEER. V was pared by 0 bases and J by 6 bases, with 13 bases of the junction left unmatched. The CDR3 contains 19 residues. The CDR3 nucleotides are TGCGCCAGCAGCCAAGACAGAGGCGCCGGGACTAGCGGTCTCAATGAGCAGTTCTTC. Protein: CASSQDRGAGTSGLNEQFF.

The V call is TRBV6-5, the J call TRBJ2-7; possibly TRBD1 for D (5 bases). The ends were cut back, 7 bases at V and 2 bases at J, with 18 bases in the middle. The CDR3 loop spans 15 amino acids. Germline V gene lookup returns CDR1 MNHEY and CDR2 SVGAGI. The DNA of the CDR3 is TGTGCCAGCACCCATCAGGGTGCAGGGACCTACGAGCAGTACTTC. Translated: CASTHQGAGTYEQYF.

Of note for this clone: At one boundary the junction diverges from the germline segment, which might be a read error. V and J are TRBV7-2 and TRBJ2-7; 10 bases agree with TRBD2. Germline V CDR1 and CDR2: SGHTA, FQGNSA. The CDR3 consists of 13 residues. CDR3 nucleotide sequence: TGTGCCAGCAGCCCCACGCGGCTAGCGGGGGCTATCTTC. Translation: CASSPTRLAGAIF.

The chain's CDR3 is CASSPRGESDTQYF. The CDR3 DNA is TGTGCCAGCAGCCCTCGGGGGGAATCAGATACGCAGTATTTT. V and J are TRBV11-3 and TRBJ2-3; 7 bases fit TRBD2. CDR3 size: 14 residues. The trim removed 5 bases at V and 4 bases at J, leaving 6 bases unmatched. Germline assignment: CDR1 SGHNT and CDR2 YENEEA.

This sequence joins TRBV6-1 and TRBJ2-1, with D perhaps TRBD2 (6 bases). Germline V CDR1 and CDR2: MNHNS, SASEGT. The V gene lost 2 bases and the J gene lost 8 bases, with 28 bases spanning the gap. The CDR3 has 19 residues. The CDR3 DNA reads as TGTGCCAGCAGTGAATTAAGTGTTGGAGGGACGGCCCGGGTGGATGAGCAGTTCTTC. Translating gives CASSELSVGGTARVDEQFF.

The V gene is TRBV30, the J gene TRBJ1-4; unclear D gene. Per germline, CDR1 GTSNPN and CDR2 SVGIG (reference sequence). The CDR3 has 13 amino acids. V lost 4 bases and J 8 bases, leaving 14 bases between the germline ends. The CDR3 DNA reads as TGTGCCTGGACCAAGATCCCCGCGGAAAAACTGTTTTTT. Encoded protein: CAWTKIPAEKLFF.

The genes are TRBV5-8 and TRBJ2-3, with 10 bases identical to TRBD1. V gave up 0 bases and J gave up 1 base; unmatched junction bases: 5. The CDR3 consists of 17 residues. CDR1 is SGHTS, CDR2 YDEGEE, per germline. In DNA, the CDR3 is TGTGCCAGCAGCTTGGTGGGACAGGGGAGCGGCACAGATACGCAGTATTTT. This codes for CASSLVGQGSGTDTQYF.

This chain connects TRBV7-8 to TRBJ1-1; D possibly corresponds to TRBD1 (6 bases). The V and J ends lost 6 bases and 7 bases respectively, with 18 bases between them. The CDR3 length is 14 residues. In germline, CDR1 is SGHVS, CDR2 FQNEAQ. CDR3 sequence (DNA): TGTGCCAGCAGGAAAGAGAACAGGGTCGGTGAAGCTTTCTTT. This encodes CASRKENRVGEAFF.

In this sample, this clone turned up a few times. The chain employs TRBV6-1 and TRBJ2-1; the match to TRBD2 covers 8 bases. In germline, CDR1 is MNHNS, CDR2 SASEGT. The CDR3 runs 13 residues. The V and J ends lost 5 bases and 12 bases, in that order; junction bases with no gene match: 9. The CDR3 here is CASSKPGLVWQFF. CDR3 DNA sequence: TGTGCCAGCAGTAAACCGGGACTAGTTTGGCAGTTCTTC.

The genes are TRBV5-1 and TRBJ2-5, with 8 bases identical to TRBD1. The J call may be incorrect, as the DNA end agrees better with TRBJ2-7. This CDR3 has 13 residues. Looked up from germline, CDR1 is SGHRS and CDR2 is YFSETQ. Here the CDR3 DNA reads TGCGCCAGCAGGTGGACAGGGCGTTACGAGCAGTACTTC. The encoded protein is CASRWTGRYEQYF.

The V call is TRBV27, the J call TRBJ1-2; D possibly corresponds to TRBD1 (6 bases). CDR1 and CDR2 from the germline V gene are MNHEY and SMNVEV (reference sequence). Trimming pared 6 bases from V and 4 bases from J, leaving 15 bases between. The CDR3 covers 14 residues. The DNA of the CDR3 is TGTGCCAGCAGCCCCTTAGGACAGATCTATGGCTACACCTTC. As protein: CASSPLGQIYGYTF.

This chain links TRBV5-1 with TRBJ1-2; D unresolved. The CDR3 is made up of 15 amino acids. V lost 0 bases, J lost 0 bases, and 9 bases lay in between. Germline V CDR1 and CDR2: SGHRS, YFSETQ. CDR3 bases: TGCGCCAGCAGCTTGGTTGCAGGTACTAACTATGGCTACACCTTC. This codes for CASSLVAGTNYGYTF. The variable domain in full, completed from reference TRBV5-1 and TRBJ1-2, reads KAGVTQTPRYLIKTRGQQVTLSCSPISGHRSVSWYQQTPGQGLQFLFEYFSETQRNKGNFPGRFSGRQFSNSRSEMNVSTLELGDSALYLCASSLVAGTNYGYTFGSGTRLTVV.

The chain uses TRBV29-1 and TRBJ1-3, with 7 nucleotides matching TRBD1. This CDR3 contains 14 residues. V dropped 4 bases and J dropped 0; count of bases not matched to a gene: 3. Germline loops: CDR1 SQVTM, CDR2 ANQGSEA. The CDR3 is CSVVAGGSGNTIYF. The CDR3 region has the DNA TGCAGCGTTGTCGCAGGGGGCTCTGGAAACACCATATATTTT.

This clone is labeled medium-sized (0.01 to 0.1%). In DNA form, the CDR3 reads TGCGCCAGCAGCCCGCTCATGACACCCTCCTACGAGCAGTACTTC. Residues: CASSPLMTPSYEQYF. The chain links TRBV4-1 to TRBJ2-7; no reliable D call. CDR3 length equals 15 residues. CDR1 is MGHRA, CDR2 YSYEKL, per germline. V lost 4 bases and J 0 bases, leaving 13 bases between the germline ends.

This chain links TRBV7-2 with TRBJ1-1; TRBD1 matches at 9 bases. Germline V gene sequence: CDR1 SGHTA, CDR2 FQGNSA. CDR3 length equals 15 residues. Trimming took 5 bases from V and 6 from J; bases not matched to a gene: 10. CDR3 amino acids: CASSVTQGALSEAFF. For the CDR3, the DNA is TGTGCCAGCAGCGTAACACAGGGGGCCTTGTCTGAAGCTTTCTTT.

CDR3 protein: CASSFLTSGTSLRKNIQYF. DNA of the CDR3: TGTGCCAGCAGCTTCTTAACCTCCGGGACTAGTTTAAGGAAAAACATTCAGTACTTC. The chain carries TRBV7-2 and TRBJ2-4, with TRBD2 matching over 8 bases. This CDR3 comprises 19 residues. The germline gives CDR1 SGHTA, CDR2 FQGNSA. V lost 3 bases and J lost 4; bases outside the gene matches: 17.

This CDR3 is CASSPQATGTGSVRTEAFF. For the CDR3, the DNA is TGTGCCAGCTCACCACAGGCTACCGGGACAGGGTCCGTAAGGACTGAAGCTTTCTTT. The chain links TRBV18 to TRBJ1-1; 9 nucleotides agree with TRBD1. V was clipped by 1 base and J by 5 bases; unmatched bases: 17. Germline CDR1 is KGHSH and CDR2 is LQKENI. The CDR3 has 19 amino acids.

The chain couples TRBV6-1 to TRBJ2-2; the match to TRBD1 covers 10 bases. With 4 bases clipped from V and 2 bases from J, the junction kept 4 bases outside the gene matches. CDR1 MNHNS and CDR2 SASEGT come from the germline V gene. The CDR3 is 16 amino acids. The CDR3 loop is CASSARTGGNTGELFF. DNA for the CDR3: TGTGCCAGCAGTGCCCGGACAGGGGGAAACACCGGGGAGCTGTTTTTT.

The chain uses TRBV5-4 and TRBJ2-5; 16 bases align to TRBD2. Germline CDR1 and CDR2: SGHNT and YYREEE (reference sequence). The CDR3 has 17 amino acids. With 3 bases clipped from V and 4 bases from J, the junction kept 6 bases outside the gene matches. CDR3 sequence (DNA): TGTGCCAGCAGCTCCGGGACTAGCGGGAGGGAGGGAGAGACCCAGTACTTC. This gives the protein CASSSGTSGREGETQYF.

This clone has a single count. The chain uses TRBV9 and TRBJ2-1, with D possibly being TRBD1 (5 bases). Trimming shortened V by 0 bases and J by 9 bases, and 13 bases separated the two germline ends. This CDR3 contains 14 residues. CDR1 is SGDLS and CDR2 is YYNGEE in the germline V gene. The CDR3 loop is CASSVARSDSEQFF. The CDR3 DNA is TGTGCCAGCAGCGTAGCTAGGTCAGACAGTGAGCAGTTCTTC.

This clone was observed a few times. V gene TRBV7-2 combines with J gene TRBJ1-2, with D possibly being TRBD1 (6 bases). Trimming removed 5 bases at V and 6 bases at J, with 28 bases between. This CDR3 has 18 amino acids. Germline values: CDR1 SGHTA, CDR2 FQGNSA. The CDR3 protein is CASSRGGNRASRFDGYTF. The DNA for the CDR3 is TGTGCCAGCAGCCGAGGTGGGAACAGGGCCTCCCGTTTTGATGGCTACACCTTC.

V and J are TRBV7-2 and TRBJ1-2; 8 nucleotides align to TRBD1. The CDR3 extends over 14 amino acids. CDR1 SGHTA and CDR2 FQGNSA come from the germline V gene. J gave up 2 bases and V 5 bases, and 4 bases lay outside the gene matches. CDR3 region: CASSLGQVNYGYTF. CDR3 DNA sequence: TGTGCCAGCAGCCTGGGACAGGTCAACTATGGCTACACCTTC.

The rearrangement links TRBV15 to TRBJ1-2, with 11 nucleotides matching TRBD1. The CDR3 extends over 15 amino acids. J lost 8 bases, V lost 5 bases, and 10 bases had no gene match. The germline V gene encodes CDR1 LNHNV and CDR2 YYDKDF (reference sequence). CDR3 in amino acids: CATSPRTGGAGGYTF. The CDR3 DNA reads as TGTGCCACCAGCCCCCGGACAGGGGGCGCAGGGGGCTACACCTTC.

In DNA, the CDR3 is TGTGCCAGCAGCTCCTTGTCTGGCGGGAAGGAAGAGCAGTACTTC. It specifies CASSSLSGGKEEQYF. This rearrangement joins TRBV11-1 to TRBJ2-7, with a tentative D call TRBD2 (6 bases). Trimming removed 4 bases from V and 7 bases from J, with 20 bases in between. This CDR3 contains 15 residues. CDR1 and CDR2 (germline): SGHAT, FQDESV (reference sequence).

This clone has a handful of counts. This chain joins TRBV19 and TRBJ1-3, with D perhaps TRBD1 (5 bases). V lost 6 bases and J 4 bases, leaving 19 bases between the germline ends. This CDR3 spans 16 amino acids. The germline V gene encodes CDR1 LNHDA and CDR2 SQIVND (reference sequence). The DNA of the CDR3 is TGTGCCAGTAGCCCCTGGGAGGGGCGCGGAGGAAACACCATATATTTT. Translated, it gives CASSPWEGRGGNTIYF.

This clone was counted a few times. This sequence joins TRBV18 and TRBJ2-5, with D maybe TRBD2 (5 bases). V dropped 0 bases and J dropped 1 base, with 12 bases sitting between them. The CDR3 is 16 residues long. Germline V gene lookup returns CDR1 KGHSH and CDR2 LQKENI. Here the CDR3 DNA reads TGTGCCAGCTCACCACCGAGGCGGGTGGGCCAAGAGACCCAGTACTTC. This gives the protein CASSPPRRVGQETQYF.